This TCR beta chain was sequenced for a study of blood T cell repertoires in COVID-19. Overall study: The analysed material was cDNA or gDNA that came from T cells, B-cell-depleted T cells, or PBMCs.

The CDR3 has 16 residues. The germline CDR1 and CDR2 sequences are SGHTA and FQGTGA. Trimming cost V 4 bases and J 7 bases; bases outside gene matches: 9. This clone has a single count. Authors' methods: Estimation of nucleated cell counts relied on the amplification of reference gene primers. Generated by immunoSEQ multiplex PCR, the TCRdb table keeps only in-frame clones and is missing some. V, J and clone size are those of that table, while D and trimming were read from the DNA. Among under 20,000 clones listed, roughly 93% were seen once. The sequenced material came from peripheral blood. This sequence originates from a human donor in a cohort sampled during active COVID-19. J is TRBJ2-2 and V is TRBV7-3; 10 nucleotides agree with TRBD1. The CDR3 coding sequence is TGTGCCAGCAGCTCTCGACAGGGGGCGTATGGCGGGGAGCTGTTTTTT. Translation: CASSSRQGAYGGELFF.